The clone carrying this TCR beta chain was observed a single time. The ends lost 5 bases at V and 0 bases at J; junction bases unmatched: 15. Germline CDR1 MGHRA, CDR2 YSYEKL. This CDR3 is 20 amino acids long. These data originate in a study of T cell changes during pregnancy in multiple sclerosis. Libraries were prepared by immunoSEQ multiplex PCR; TCRdb keeps only in-frame clonotypes and omits some of them. Found here are about 83,000 clones, over 80% of them singletons; the top ten hold around 3.4%. Sequences were derived from PBMCs, sampled in the first trimester of pregnancy. The rearrangement links TRBV4-1 to TRBJ2-1; 11 bases agree with TRBD2. The TCR sequence derives from a female donor in good health, serving as a control in a pregnancy study. Some clones in this sample may be carry-over from other donors' samples. CDR3 residues: CASSLRTSGSPLSSYNEQFF. The CDR3 DNA sequence: TGCGCCAGCAGCTTGAGGACTAGCGGGTCCCCTTTGAGCTCCTACAATGAGCAGTTCTTC.